One sample yielded the 13 T cell receptor beta chains listed below, sequenced in a study of monozygotic twins with inflammatory bowel disease. TCRdb reworked the 5' RACE reads into one entry per CDR3 protein, no DNA. In total, the table holds more than 300,000 distinct CDR3 sequences. What was sequenced was blood. The receptors shown here come from a human donor with ulcerative colitis or Crohn's disease, or a healthy co-twin of an affected twin (not recorded which).

This chain uses TRBV7-3 with TRBJ2-3; as DNA is missing, the TRBD1 call by TCRdb cannot be tested. This CDR3 contains 14 residues. The germline CDR1 and CDR2 sequences are SGHTA and FQGTGA. CDR3 sequence: CASSLGGGGYTQYF.

V and J are TRBV7-2 and TRBJ2-2. Germline lookup yields CDR1 SGHTA and CDR2 FQGNSA. The CDR3 extends over 11 amino acids. CDR3 protein: CASSFVGELLF.

V gene TRBV11-1 combines with J gene TRBJ2-1; the D call from TCRdb, TRBD2, cannot be confirmed without DNA. The CDR3 loop spans 19 amino acids. CDR1 and CDR2 from the germline V gene are SGHAT and FQDESV (reference sequence). CDR3 in amino acids: CASSSTGTSGRVTYNEQFF.

V and J are TRBV6-1 and TRBJ2-3; the TRBD2 assignment by TCRdb is unverifiable without DNA. The CDR3 contains 15 residues. In germline, CDR1 is MNHNS, CDR2 SASEGT. The chain's CDR3 is CASTPGGLEVGTQYF.

J is TRBJ2-7 and V is TRBV5-1. Germline-derived CDR1 and CDR2 are SGHRS and YFSETQ. The CDR3 covers 14 residues. CDR3: CASSLSRDSYEQYF.

This chain links TRBV7-2 with TRBJ2-1; the TCRdb D gene call, TRBD2, has no DNA to confirm it. Germline V gene sequence: CDR1 SGHTA, CDR2 FQGNSA. This CDR3 has 17 residues. The CDR3 is CASSLLLAGASYNEQFF.

The chain employs TRBV5-5 and TRBJ2-3; absent DNA, TCRdb's TRBD2 call cannot be checked. Germline V CDR1 and CDR2: SGHKS, YYEKEE (reference sequence). This CDR3 comprises 16 residues. The CDR3 here is CASSLAAGGPTDTQYF.

V gene TRBV9 combines with J gene TRBJ2-7; TCRdb reports TRBD2, a call that lacks DNA to check it against. Germline values: CDR1 SGDLS, CDR2 YYNGEE. The CDR3 has 16 amino acids. The CDR3 is CASSPDPGLVISEQYF.

The chain has TRBV6-5 and TRBJ1-1; TCRdb calls TRBD1, which cannot be checked without DNA. This CDR3 spans 14 amino acids. Per germline, CDR1 MNHEY and CDR2 SVGAGI. The CDR3 loop is CASSFDDRGTEAFF.

This chain links TRBV20-1 with TRBJ2-6; the D call of TRBD1 rests on TCRdb alone, since no DNA is present to check it. Per germline, CDR1 DFQATT and CDR2 SNEGSKA (reference sequence). CDR3 length: 16 residues. This CDR3 is CNGQGVCPSGANVLTF.

The chain is built from TRBV3-1 and TRBJ2-1; the D gene TCRdb calls, TRBD2, cannot be checked with no DNA. Germline V gene lookup returns CDR1 LGHDT and CDR2 YNNKEL (reference sequence). This CDR3 has 15 residues. The chain's CDR3 is CASSSRTSGSSEQFF.

The rearrangement links TRBV29-1 to TRBJ2-2; without DNA, the TCRdb call of TRBD2 cannot be checked. Germline loops: CDR1 SQVTM, CDR2 ANQGSEA. The CDR3 loop spans 14 amino acids. The CDR3 is CSASSGRTTGELFF.

The chain has TRBV4-2 and TRBJ1-2; no DNA is available, so the TRBD1 call from TCRdb remains unchecked. Germline V lookup: CDR1 LGHNA, CDR2 YNFKEQ. CDR3 length: 20 residues. CDR3 sequence reads: CASSRDLQGRELRVNYGYTF.